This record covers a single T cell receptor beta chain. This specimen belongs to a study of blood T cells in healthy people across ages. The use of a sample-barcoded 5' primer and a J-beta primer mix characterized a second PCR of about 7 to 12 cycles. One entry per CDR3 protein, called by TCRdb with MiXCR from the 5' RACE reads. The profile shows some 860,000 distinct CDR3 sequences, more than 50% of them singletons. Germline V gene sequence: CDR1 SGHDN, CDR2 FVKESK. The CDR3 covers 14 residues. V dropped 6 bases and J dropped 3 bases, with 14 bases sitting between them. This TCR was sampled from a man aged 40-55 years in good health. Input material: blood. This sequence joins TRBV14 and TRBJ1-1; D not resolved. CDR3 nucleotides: TGTGCCAGCAGTCCGGGCCGCGTGTACACTGAAGCTTTCTTT. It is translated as CASSPGRVYTEAFF.